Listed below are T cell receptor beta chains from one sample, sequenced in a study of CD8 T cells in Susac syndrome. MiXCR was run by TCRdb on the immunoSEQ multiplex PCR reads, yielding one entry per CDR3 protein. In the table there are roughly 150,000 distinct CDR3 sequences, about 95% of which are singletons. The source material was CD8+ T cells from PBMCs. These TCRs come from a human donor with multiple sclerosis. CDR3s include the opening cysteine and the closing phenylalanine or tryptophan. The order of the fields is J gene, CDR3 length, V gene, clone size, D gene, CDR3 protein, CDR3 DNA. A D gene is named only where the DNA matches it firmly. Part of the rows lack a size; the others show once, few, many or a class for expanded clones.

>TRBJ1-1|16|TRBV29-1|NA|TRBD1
CSVLTGTASMNTEAFF
TGCAGCGTTCTTACCGGGACAGCCTCCATGAACACTGAAGCTTTCTTT
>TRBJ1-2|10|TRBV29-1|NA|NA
CSVRQNGYTF
TGCAGCGTCCGACAGAATGGCTACACCTTC
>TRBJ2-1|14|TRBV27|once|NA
CASSQLGRNNEQFF
TGTGCCAGCAGCCAACTCGGACGAAACAATGAGCAGTTCTTC
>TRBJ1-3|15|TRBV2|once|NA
CASSEAKGSGNTIYF
TGTGCCAGCAGTGAGGCGAAGGGCTCTGGAAACACCATATATTTT
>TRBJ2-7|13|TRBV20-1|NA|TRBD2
CSASTSGNYEQYF
TGCAGTGCTAGTACTAGCGGAAACTACGAGCAGTACTTC
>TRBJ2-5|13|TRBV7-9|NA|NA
CASSLPSQETQYF
TGTGCCAGCAGCTTACCCAGCCAAGAGACCCAGTACTTC
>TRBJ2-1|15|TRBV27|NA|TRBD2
CASSFTSGGHNEQFF
TGTGCCAGCAGTTTTACCAGCGGGGGACACAATGAGCAGTTCTTC
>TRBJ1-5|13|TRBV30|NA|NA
CAWSEEGRQPQHF
TGTGCCTGGAGTGAGGAGGGACGCCAGCCCCAGCATTTT
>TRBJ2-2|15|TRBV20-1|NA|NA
CSARLRTANTGELFF
TGCAGTGCTAGATTAAGGACAGCGAACACCGGGGAGCTGTTTTTT
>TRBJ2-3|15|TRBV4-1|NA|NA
CASSQLSGSTDTQYF
TGCGCCAGCAGCCAACTGAGCGGGTCCACAGATACGCAGTATTTT
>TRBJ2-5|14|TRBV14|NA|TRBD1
CASSQTRGLETQYF
TGTGCCAGCAGCCAAACCAGGGGGCTAGAGACCCAGTACTTC
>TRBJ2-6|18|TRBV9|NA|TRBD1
CASGKDRALYSGANVLTF
TGTGCCAGCGGCAAAGACAGGGCGCTCTACTCTGGGGCCAACGTCCTGACTTTC
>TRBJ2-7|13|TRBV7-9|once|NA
CASSLVTKYEQYF
TGTGCCAGCAGCTTAGTGACGAAATACGAGCAGTACTTC
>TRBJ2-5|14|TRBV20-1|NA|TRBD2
CSANLYSGGETQYF
TGCAGTGCTAACCTGTACAGCGGGGGAGAGACCCAGTACTTC
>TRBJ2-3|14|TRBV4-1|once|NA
CASSPGPGTDTQYF
TGCGCCAGCAGCCCAGGACCCGGCACAGATACGCAGTATTTT
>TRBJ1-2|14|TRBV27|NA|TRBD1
CASSFQGAYYGYTF
TGTGCCAGCAGTTTTCAGGGGGCCTACTATGGCTACACCTTC
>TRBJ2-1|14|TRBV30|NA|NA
CAWSGGNGYNEQFF
TGTGCCTGGAGTGGGGGTAATGGTTACAATGAGCAGTTCTTC
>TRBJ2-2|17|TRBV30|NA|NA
CAWTPPIGTEDTGELFF
TGTGCCTGGACCCCTCCCATAGGGACGGAGGACACCGGGGAGCTGTTTTTT
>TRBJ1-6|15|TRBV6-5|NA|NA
CASSYGTAYNSPLHF
TGTGCCAGCAGTTACGGGACGGCCTATAATTCACCCCTCCACTTT
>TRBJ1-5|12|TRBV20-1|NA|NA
CSAREGWKPQHF
TGCAGTGCGAGGGAGGGTTGGAAGCCCCAGCATTTT
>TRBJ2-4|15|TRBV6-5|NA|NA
CASRPTLVAKNIQYF
TGTGCCAGCAGACCAACACTCGTAGCCAAAAACATTCAGTACTTC
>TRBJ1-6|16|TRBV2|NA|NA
CASSATGDGTHSPLHF
TGTGCCAGCAGTGCCACCGGGGACGGCACGCATTCACCCCTCCACTTT
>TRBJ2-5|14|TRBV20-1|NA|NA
CSAVPWRGQETQYF
TGCAGTGCGGTTCCGTGGCGGGGTCAAGAGACCCAGTACTTC
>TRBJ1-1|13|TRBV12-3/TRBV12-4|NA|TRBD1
CASSFRGGPEAFF
TGTGCCAGCAGTTTCAGAGGGGGCCCTGAAGCTTTCTTT